This TCR beta chain was documented in a study of tumor-infiltrating lymphocytes in primary liver carcinoma. TCR beta cDNA was reverse-transcribed from roughly 520 ng of total RNA. The reaction used a constant-region primer and ProtoScript II reverse transcriptase. Sequencing libraries for TCR beta derived from three nested multiplex PCR rounds that used slightly modified ARM-PCR. TCRdb called the multiplex PCR reads again in MiXCR, with one record for every CDR3 protein. This table has about 92,000 distinct CDR3 sequences, 68% appearing once. As regards this clonotype: Its antigen is still unknown. One junction end disagrees with the germline gene, perhaps due to a read error.

From unsorted bulk tissue weighing roughly 19-34 mg, DNA and RNA were co-extracted. Overall study results and limits: Compared with tumor region pairs, tumor-adjacent and tumor-blood pairs overlapped less.

This TCR was recovered from a man in his forties with primary liver carcinoma and hepatitis B virus infection. Sequenced sample: tumor-adjacent normal liver tissue.

The CDR3: CVSSYRGVPGAKVLTF. The CDR3 nucleotides read TGTGTCAGCAGTTACCGAGGGGTTCCGGGGGCCAAGGTCCTGACTTTC. J is TRBJ2-6 and V is TRBV6-5; D might be TRBD1 or TRBD2, each matching 6 bases. From germline, CDR1 is MNHEY and CDR2 SVGAGI. The CDR3 spans 16 residues.